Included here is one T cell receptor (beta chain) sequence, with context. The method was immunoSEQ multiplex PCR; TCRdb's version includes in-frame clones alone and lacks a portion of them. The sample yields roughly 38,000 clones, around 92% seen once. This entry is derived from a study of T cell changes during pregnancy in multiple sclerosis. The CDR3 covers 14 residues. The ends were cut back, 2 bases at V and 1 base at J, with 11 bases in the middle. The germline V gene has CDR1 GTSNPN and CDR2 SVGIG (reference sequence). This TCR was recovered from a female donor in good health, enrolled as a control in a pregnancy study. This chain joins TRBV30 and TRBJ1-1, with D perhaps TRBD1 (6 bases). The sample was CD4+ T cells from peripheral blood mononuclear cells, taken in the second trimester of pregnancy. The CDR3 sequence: CAWSLGGANTEAFF. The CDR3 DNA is TGTGCCTGGAGTTTAGGGGGGGCGAACACTGAAGCTTTCTTT.